What follows are 29 T cell receptor beta chains derived from one specimen sequenced in a study of cytomegalovirus exposure and HLA in healthy donors. The PCR used 60 Vbeta and 13 Jbeta primers. Here immunoSEQ multiplex PCR was the method, and the copy in TCRdb shows in-frame clones only, minus some. This sample's clone table lists 65,000 to 90,000 clones. The specimen sequenced was PBMCs. Every receptor here comes from a middle-aged man in good health and CMV-seronegative.

This sequence joins TRBV19 and TRBJ1-6, with TRBD1 matching 9 bases. CDR1 is LNHDA, CDR2 SQIVND, per germline (reference sequence). The CDR3 is 12 amino acids. The J segment lost 7 bases and the V segment lost 11 bases, leaving 3 bases of the junction unmatched. The DNA of the CDR3 is TGTGCCGGCGGGACAGGGAATTCACCCCTCCACTTT. Amino acid sequence: CAGGTGNSPLHF.

A remark on this clone: Other DNA sequences within the sample encode an identical CDR3. This chain connects TRBV27 to TRBJ1-6, with 10 bases lining up with TRBD1. V lost 6 bases and J lost 13; bases outside the gene matches: 21. Germline lookup yields CDR1 MNHEY and CDR2 SMNVEV (reference sequence). The CDR3 loop spans 18 amino acids. The CDR3 DNA sequence: TGTGCCAGCAGGACCGGGACAGGGGCTTCACCCAAGCGATCCCCCCTCCACTTT. It yields the protein CASRTGTGASPKRSPLHF.

The CDR3 protein is CASSIYRGIQYNEQFF. The CDR3 region has the DNA TGTGCCAGCAGCATCTACAGGGGGATCCAATACAATGAGCAGTTCTTC. V usage is TRBV7-8 and J usage is TRBJ2-1, with TRBD1 identical over 8 bases. This CDR3 has 16 residues. Germline V gene sequence: CDR1 SGHVS, CDR2 FQNEAQ. The trim removed 5 bases at V and 4 bases at J, leaving 10 bases unmatched.

Turning to this clone: This CDR3 is also generated by other DNA sequences in the sample. This chain uses TRBV30 with TRBJ2-3, with TRBD1 as a possible D gene (5 bases). The germline V gene encodes CDR1 GTSNPN and CDR2 SVGIG (reference sequence). The CDR3 contains 13 residues. Trimming took off 3 bases at V and 5 bases at J, with 12 bases between the two ends. The CDR3 DNA reads as TGTGCCTGGAGAGGGGTTTCCCGAGATACGCAGTATTTT. Its translation: CAWRGVSRDTQYF.

The gene calls are TRBV6-1 and TRBJ2-7, with TRBD1 identical over 8 bases. CDR1 MNHNS and CDR2 SASEGT come from the germline V gene. Trimming removed 6 bases from V and 0 bases from J; junction bases left unmatched: 4. The CDR3 is 14 residues long. The CDR3 nucleotides are TGTGCCAGCAGGAACAGGGGGAACTCCTACGAGCAGTACTTC. Protein: CASRNRGNSYEQYF.

V is TRBV6-1 and J is TRBJ2-1; 13 nucleotides agree with TRBD2. The CDR3 runs to 15 residues. Trimming removed 2 bases from V and 6 bases from J; junction bases left unmatched: 1. Germline CDR1 MNHNS, CDR2 SASEGT. CDR3 amino acids: CASSERTSGGNEQFF. CDR3 DNA sequence: TGTGCCAGCAGTGAAAGGACTAGCGGGGGCAATGAGCAGTTCTTC.

The V gene is TRBV19, the J gene TRBJ1-1; TRBD1 matches at 10 bases. The V gene end was trimmed by 1 base and the J gene end by 6 bases; junction bases not matched to a gene: 5. In germline, CDR1 is LNHDA, CDR2 SQIVND (reference sequence). The CDR3 is made up of 15 amino acids. CDR3 protein: CASSIAGQGRAEAFF. The CDR3 DNA sequence: TGTGCCAGTAGTATAGCGGGACAGGGGCGTGCTGAAGCTTTCTTT.

The V and J genes are TRBV5-1 and TRBJ1-4; D might be TRBD1 (6 bases). The CDR3 loop spans 14 amino acids. CDR1 and CDR2 (germline): SGHRS, YFSETQ. V lost 3 bases and J lost 7, with 13 bases in between. As DNA, the CDR3 is TGCGCCAGCAGCTACTCAGGGGATGGTGAAAAACTGTTTTTT. Encoded protein: CASSYSGDGEKLFF.

V is TRBV4-2 and J is TRBJ2-5, with 12 bases aligning to TRBD2. CDR3 length: 17 amino acids. Germline CDR1 LGHNA, CDR2 YNFKEQ. The V and J ends lost 0 bases and 2 bases, in that order; junction bases with no gene match: 4. CDR3 DNA: TGTGCCAGCAGCCAAGAGCCCCTAGCGGGGGGGCAAGAGACCCAGTACTTC. Amino acid sequence: CASSQEPLAGGQETQYF.

The genes are TRBV2 and TRBJ2-3, with TRBD2 matching 8 bases. In germline, CDR1 is SNHLY, CDR2 FYNNEI. The CDR3 length is 14 residues. With 8 bases clipped from V and 2 bases from J, the junction kept 6 bases outside the gene matches. CDR3 amino acids: CASQGRGVTDTQYF. In DNA form, the CDR3 reads TGTGCCAGCCAAGGGCGGGGGGTCACAGATACGCAGTATTTT.

The V call is TRBV7-3, the J call TRBJ2-3, with 12 bases that match TRBD2. Looked up from germline, CDR1 is SGHTA and CDR2 is FQGTGA. This CDR3 has 15 residues. Trimming took 6 bases from V and 3 from J; bases not matched to a gene: 4. The CDR3 region is CASSPTSGGTDTQYF. The CDR3 coding sequence is TGTGCCAGCAGTCCAACTAGCGGGGGGACAGATACGCAGTATTTT.

The chain recombines TRBV14 with TRBJ1-2; 8 bases are a match to TRBD1. Trimming at V came to 4 bases and at J to 8 bases, leaving 6 bases not matched to a gene. This CDR3 has 13 amino acids. Germline CDR1 SGHDN, CDR2 FVKESK. The CDR3 nucleotides read TGTGCCAGCAGCCTTCTACAGGGGGTGGGCTACACCTTC. As protein: CASSLLQGVGYTF.

The CDR3 region is CASSELGSTDTQYF. DNA of the CDR3: TGTGCCAGCAGTGAATTGGGGAGTACAGATACGCAGTATTTT. The V call is TRBV2, the J call TRBJ2-3; the D gene is possibly TRBD2 (5 bases). V was trimmed by 2 bases and J by 3 bases, leaving 9 bases between them. The CDR3 runs 14 residues. Germline V CDR1 and CDR2: SNHLY, FYNNEI.

The chain combines TRBV6-1 with TRBJ1-1; no clear D. The germline CDR1 and CDR2 sequences are MNHNS and SASEGT. The CDR3 extends over 12 amino acids. Trimming removed 2 bases at V and 3 bases at J, with 4 bases between. Written as DNA, the CDR3 is TGTGCCAGCAGTGAACAGTACACTGAAGCTTTCTTT. Translated: CASSEQYTEAFF.

This chain connects TRBV5-3 to TRBJ1-2; D is possibly TRBD1 (5 bases). TRBV5-3 is marked as an open reading frame, function uncertain. Trimming removed 2 bases from V and 0 bases from J, with 23 bases in between. CDR3 length: 19 residues. CDR3 loop: CARSFGAAGFGKPNYGYTF. The DNA for the CDR3 is TGTGCCAGAAGCTTTGGGGCGGCAGGGTTTGGGAAGCCTAACTATGGCTACACCTTC.

The CDR3 sequence is CASSEAVGQGVETQYF. DNA of the CDR3: TGCGCCAGCAGTGAGGCCGTGGGACAGGGTGTAGAGACCCAGTACTTC. The chain joins TRBV10-1 to TRBJ2-5, with TRBD1 matching 9 bases. The CDR3 covers 16 residues. The trim removed 2 bases at V and 4 bases at J, leaving 8 bases unmatched. Germline CDR1 reads WNHNN; CDR2 reads SYGVQD (reference sequence).

This rearrangement joins TRBV19 to TRBJ1-1; D is undetermined. The CDR3 consists of 14 residues. Between the trimmed V and J ends, which lost 1 base and 1 base, there was a span of 7 bases. Germline assignment: CDR1 LNHDA and CDR2 SQIVND (reference sequence). In nucleotides, the CDR3 is TGTGCCAGTAGTATAGTGGCAGGGAACACTGAAGCTTTCTTT. It translates to CASSIVAGNTEAFF. The full variable domain, with the rest looked up from reference TRBV19 and TRBJ1-1, is DGGITQSPKYLFRKEGQNVTLSCEQNLNHDAMYWYRQDPGQGLRLIYYSQIVNDFQKGDIAEGYSVSREKKESFPLTVTSAQKNPTAFYLCASSIVAGNTEAFFGQGTRLTVV.

The genes are TRBV11-2 and TRBJ2-5; possible D gene TRBD2, 6 bases. V lost 5 bases and J 3 bases, leaving 16 bases between the germline ends. The CDR3 has 15 residues. CDR1 SGHAT and CDR2 FQNNGV come from the germline V gene. The CDR3 DNA is TGTGCCAGCAGCCCCGGGACCCGGAGGGAAGAGACCCAGTACTTC. It specifies CASSPGTRREETQYF.

V usage is TRBV6-5 and J usage is TRBJ2-7; 7 bases are shared with TRBD2. Unmatched junction bases numbered 8, after V lost 7 bases and J lost 2 bases. The CDR3 is 14 residues long. Germline V gene data show CDR1 as MNHEY and CDR2 as SVGAGI. CDR3 region: CASKQAGGTYEQYF. The DNA for the CDR3 is TGTGCCAGCAAACAGGCCGGGGGGACCTACGAGCAGTACTTC.

The J gene is TRBJ2-5, the V gene TRBV9; 10 bases are a match to TRBD2. The CDR3 spans 17 residues. The germline V gene has CDR1 SGDLS and CDR2 YYNGEE. The ends lost 0 bases at V and 1 base at J; junction bases unmatched: 6. The CDR3 DNA is TGTGCCAGCAGCGTAGAAGGTAGCGGGGGGACCCAAGAGACCCAGTACTTC. It specifies CASSVEGSGGTQETQYF.

The V gene is TRBV7-6, the J gene TRBJ1-5, with D possibly being TRBD1 (5 bases). The CDR3 contains 14 residues. CDR1 SGHVS and CDR2 FNYEAQ come from the germline V gene. V dropped 5 bases and J dropped 2 bases, with 10 bases sitting between them. The CDR3 loop reads CASSPGLGNQPQHF. DNA of the CDR3: TGTGCCAGCAGCCCAGGGTTGGGCAATCAGCCCCAGCATTTT.

The CDR3 region is CASSLGQVAGNEQFF. The CDR3 nucleotides read TGTGCCAGCAGCCTGGGACAGGTCGCGGGGAATGAGCAGTTCTTC. The rearrangement joins TRBV27 to TRBJ2-1; the match to TRBD1 covers 8 bases. Germline CDR1 and CDR2: MNHEY and SMNVEV (reference sequence). The CDR3 runs 15 residues. Trimming cost V 6 bases and J 7 bases; bases outside gene matches: 11.

The rearrangement links TRBV5-1 to TRBJ1-1; 9 nucleotides agree with TRBD1. Germline trimming cut 5 bases from V and 0 bases from J; bases unmatched to any gene: 5. The CDR3 has 15 residues. Germline values: CDR1 SGHRS, CDR2 YFSETQ. The CDR3 nucleotides are TGCGCCAGCAGGAACGGACAGGGGATGAACACTGAAGCTTTCTTT. Its translation: CASRNGQGMNTEAFF.

The V gene is TRBV5-4, the J gene TRBJ2-3; 8 bases agree with TRBD1. The germline V gene has CDR1 SGHNT and CDR2 YYREEE (reference sequence). Losses at the gene ends were 4 bases for V and 0 bases for J; bases not matched to a gene: 7. The length of the CDR3 is 16 residues. CDR3: CASSDGRDRSTDTQYF. The CDR3 nucleotides are TGTGCCAGCAGCGATGGCCGGGACAGGAGCACAGATACGCAGTATTTT.

V is TRBV19 and J is TRBJ1-4; D gene uncertain. V was shortened by 5 bases and J by 6 bases, with 16 bases between the two germline ends. Germline V gene data show CDR1 as LNHDA and CDR2 as SQIVND (reference sequence). The CDR3 is made up of 15 amino acids. The CDR3, as DNA: TGTGCCAGTAGTTTATCCGAGCCCGGAGATGAAAAACTGTTTTTT. Amino acid sequence: CASSLSEPGDEKLFF.

This chain connects TRBV5-4 to TRBJ2-1, with 8 bases aligning to TRBD2. Germline V gives CDR1 SGHNT, CDR2 YYREEE (reference sequence). This CDR3 spans 13 amino acids. The junction had 10 bases not matched to a gene; V was cut back by 7 bases and J by 10 bases. The CDR3 nucleotides read TGTGCCAGCGGTCCCTTAGCGGGGAGCGAGCAGTTCTTC. It encodes CASGPLAGSEQFF.

The rearrangement links TRBV18 to TRBJ1-2; D gene ambiguous. This CDR3 has 14 residues. Trimming removed 0 bases from V and 6 bases from J, with 11 bases in between. Germline-derived CDR1 and CDR2 are KGHSH and LQKENI. Here the CDR3 DNA reads TGTGCCAGCTCACCACCTGCCGGGAGGGATGGCTACACCTTC. It yields the protein CASSPPAGRDGYTF.

This chain links TRBV5-6 with TRBJ1-6; tentative D call: TRBD1 (6 bases). Germline V lookup: CDR1 SGHDT, CDR2 YYEEEE. The CDR3 contains 16 residues. Trimming shortened V by 4 bases and J by 9 bases, and 20 bases separated the two germline ends. CDR3 region: CASSPGTFGEGSPLHF. Written as DNA, the CDR3 is TGTGCCAGCAGCCCGGGGACATTTGGAGAGGGTTCACCCCTCCACTTT.

Turning to this clone: One end of the junction does not line up with germline, which may come from a read error. The chain employs TRBV27 and TRBJ1-2, with D possibly TRBD1 on 5 matching bases. CDR1 is MNHEY, CDR2 SMNVEV, per germline (reference sequence). The CDR3 is 14 amino acids. The CDR3 here is CASSFTVEGADRAF. CDR3 DNA sequence: TGTGCCAGCAGTTTTACCGTCGAAGGGGCGGATCGCGCCTTC.